These T cell receptor beta chains were read from a single sample in a study of blood T cell repertoires in COVID-19. Libraries were prepared by immunoSEQ multiplex PCR; TCRdb keeps only in-frame clonotypes and omits some of them. Among over 200,000 clones listed, around 86% were seen once. The sequenced sample consisted of peripheral blood. These TCRs come from a man in his 60s who had recovered from COVID-19. The CDR3 runs from the conserved cysteine through the conserved F or W. Each record gives: V gene, clone size, D gene, J gene, CDR3 protein, CDR3 DNA. D genes are given only for firm matches. Not all rows give a size; the values are once, few, many and, for expanded clones, a class.

V gene: TRBV9
clone size: NA
D gene: TRBD1
J gene: TRBJ1-5
CDR3 protein: CASSPGTGGNQPQHF
CDR3 DNA: TGTGCCAGCAGCCCAGGGACAGGGGGAAATCAGCCCCAGCATTTT

V gene: TRBV20-1
clone size: NA
D gene: NA
J gene: TRBJ1-2
CDR3 protein: CSASSGGGNYGYTF
CDR3 DNA: TGCAGTGCTAGTTCGGGTGGAGGTAACTATGGCTACACCTTC

V gene: TRBV5-1
clone size: NA
D gene: NA
J gene: TRBJ2-7
CDR3 protein: CASSFQGGTYEQYF
CDR3 DNA: TGCGCCAGCAGCTTCCAGGGGGGAACCTACGAGCAGTACTTC

V gene: TRBV7-9
clone size: NA
D gene: TRBD2
J gene: TRBJ2-2
CDR3 protein: CASSSPTSGGANTGELFF
CDR3 DNA: TGTGCCAGCAGCTCACCCACTAGCGGGGGGGCCAACACCGGGGAGCTGTTTTTT

V gene: TRBV12-5
clone size: NA
D gene: TRBD1
J gene: TRBJ1-2
CDR3 protein: CASGADRAYSYTF
CDR3 DNA: TGTGCTAGTGGTGCGGACAGGGCCTACAGCTACACCTTC

V gene: TRBV19
clone size: NA
D gene: TRBD2
J gene: TRBJ2-1
CDR3 protein: CASSLRGGRGGENEQFF
CDR3 DNA: TGTGCCAGTAGTCTTAGGGGTGGACGGGGGGGCGAAAATGAGCAGTTCTTC

V gene: TRBV6-5
clone size: NA
D gene: NA
J gene: TRBJ2-6
CDR3 protein: CASSTNRAGANVLTF
CDR3 DNA: TGTGCCAGCAGTACAAACAGGGCTGGGGCCAACGTCCTGACTTTC

V gene: TRBV19
clone size: NA
D gene: TRBD1
J gene: TRBJ2-7
CDR3 protein: CASSITQGAYEQYF
CDR3 DNA: TGTGCCAGTAGTATAACACAGGGGGCCTACGAGCAGTACTTC

V gene: TRBV5-1
clone size: NA
D gene: TRBD1
J gene: TRBJ1-1
CDR3 protein: CASSRDRNTEAFF
CDR3 DNA: TGCGCCAGCAGCCGGGACAGGAACACTGAAGCTTTCTTT

V gene: TRBV6-1
clone size: NA
D gene: NA
J gene: TRBJ2-1
CDR3 protein: CASSEGANPSEQFF
CDR3 DNA: TGTGCCAGCAGTGAAGGGGCCAACCCATCGGAGCAGTTCTTC

V gene: TRBV11-2
clone size: NA
D gene: TRBD1
J gene: TRBJ2-7
CDR3 protein: CASSLNPGTASYEQYF
CDR3 DNA: TGTGCCAGCAGCCTAAACCCTGGGACAGCAAGCTACGAGCAGTACTTC

V gene: TRBV5-1
clone size: NA
D gene: TRBD1
J gene: TRBJ2-1
CDR3 protein: CASSLLTGGSEQFF
CDR3 DNA: TGCGCCAGCAGCCTCCTTACAGGGGGCAGTGAGCAGTTCTTC

V gene: TRBV18
clone size: NA
D gene: TRBD2
J gene: TRBJ2-7
CDR3 protein: CASKISGSSFEQYF
CDR3 DNA: TGTGCCAGCAAGATTAGCGGGAGTAGCTTCGAGCAGTACTTC

V gene: TRBV2
clone size: NA
D gene: NA
J gene: TRBJ2-2
CDR3 protein: CASSGQGNTGELFF
CDR3 DNA: TGTGCCAGCAGTGGTCAGGGCAACACCGGGGAGCTGTTTTTT

V gene: TRBV7-2
clone size: NA
D gene: NA
J gene: TRBJ1-2
CDR3 protein: CASSPDAGGYTF
CDR3 DNA: TGTGCCAGCAGCCCGGACGCGGGCGGCTACACCTTC

V gene: TRBV3-1/TRBV3-2
clone size: NA
D gene: TRBD1
J gene: TRBJ2-1
CDR3 protein: CASSQAAGQGWNEQFF
CDR3 DNA: TGTGCCAGCAGCCAGGCTGCCGGACAGGGTTGGAATGAGCAGTTCTTC

V gene: TRBV6-5
clone size: NA
D gene: NA
J gene: TRBJ2-7
CDR3 protein: CASSKPTGGVHEQYF
CDR3 DNA: TGTGCCAGCAGTAAACCCACAGGGGGGGTCCACGAGCAGTACTTC

V gene: TRBV6-5
clone size: NA
D gene: TRBD1
J gene: TRBJ1-1
CDR3 protein: CASSPGTASEAFF
CDR3 DNA: TGTGCCAGCAGCCCCGGGACAGCGAGTGAAGCTTTCTTT

V gene: TRBV28
clone size: NA
D gene: NA
J gene: TRBJ2-7
CDR3 protein: CASMQDSPSYEQYF
CDR3 DNA: TGTGCCAGCATGCAAGACAGCCCTTCCTACGAGCAGTACTTC

V gene: TRBV28
clone size: NA
D gene: TRBD1
J gene: TRBJ2-3
CDR3 protein: CASSPRQGADTQYF
CDR3 DNA: TGTGCCAGCAGTCCTCGACAGGGGGCAGATACGCAGTATTTT

V gene: TRBV30
clone size: NA
D gene: NA
J gene: TRBJ1-5
CDR3 protein: CAWSSQGNQPQHF
CDR3 DNA: TGTGCCTGGAGTTCACAGGGAAATCAGCCCCAGCATTTT

V gene: TRBV18
clone size: once
D gene: NA
J gene: TRBJ1-2
CDR3 protein: CASSHQNYGYTF
CDR3 DNA: TGTGCCAGCTCACACCAGAACTATGGCTACACCTTC

V gene: TRBV11-2
clone size: NA
D gene: NA
J gene: TRBJ1-4
CDR3 protein: CASSFGLGANEKLFF
CDR3 DNA: TGTGCCAGCAGCTTCGGACTTGGGGCTAATGAAAAACTGTTTTTT

V gene: TRBV18
clone size: NA
D gene: NA
J gene: TRBJ2-7
CDR3 protein: CASSPRDLISHEQYF
CDR3 DNA: TGTGCCAGCTCACCCCGGGATCTAATCTCCCACGAGCAGTACTTC

V gene: TRBV28
clone size: NA
D gene: TRBD1
J gene: TRBJ1-2
CDR3 protein: CASSSPGGNYGYTF
CDR3 DNA: TGTGCCAGCAGCTCCCCAGGGGGAAACTATGGCTACACCTTC

V gene: TRBV11-2
clone size: NA
D gene: NA
J gene: TRBJ2-5
CDR3 protein: CASSFSGYQETQYF
CDR3 DNA: TGTGCCAGCAGCTTTAGCGGATACCAAGAGACCCAGTACTTC

V gene: TRBV19
clone size: NA
D gene: NA
J gene: TRBJ2-5
CDR3 protein: CASSIGPPKTQYF
CDR3 DNA: TGTGCCAGTAGTATTGGGCCCCCCAAGACCCAGTACTTC

V gene: TRBV7-2
clone size: NA
D gene: NA
J gene: TRBJ2-3
CDR3 protein: CASSWGLQTFDTQYF
CDR3 DNA: TGTGCCAGCAGCTGGGGACTTCAGACCTTTGATACGCAGTATTTT

V gene: TRBV7-3
clone size: NA
D gene: TRBD1
J gene: TRBJ1-6
CDR3 protein: CASSLEGQGDSPLHF
CDR3 DNA: TGTGCCAGCAGCTTAGAGGGACAGGGGGACTCACCCCTCCACTTT

V gene: TRBV7-3
clone size: NA
D gene: NA
J gene: TRBJ1-1
CDR3 protein: CASSLKASNTEAFF
CDR3 DNA: TGTGCCAGCAGCTTAAAAGCGTCGAACACTGAAGCTTTCTTT

V gene: TRBV28
clone size: NA
D gene: TRBD1
J gene: TRBJ1-5
CDR3 protein: CASRLGRDRTHQPQHF
CDR3 DNA: TGTGCCAGCAGGTTGGGCCGGGACAGGACACATCAGCCCCAGCATTTT

V gene: TRBV18
clone size: NA
D gene: TRBD1
J gene: TRBJ1-6
CDR3 protein: CASSPMGQGAQNSPLHF
CDR3 DNA: TGTGCCAGCTCACCAATGGGACAGGGGGCCCAAAATTCACCCCTCCACTTT

V gene: TRBV20-1
clone size: NA
D gene: TRBD2
J gene: TRBJ2-3
CDR3 protein: CSASLREGRGDTQYF
CDR3 DNA: TGCAGTGCTAGTCTACGGGAGGGCCGGGGAGATACGCAGTATTTT

V gene: TRBV3-1/TRBV3-2
clone size: NA
D gene: TRBD1
J gene: TRBJ1-4
CDR3 protein: CASSQRGRVEKLFF
CDR3 DNA: TGTGCCAGCAGCCAAAGGGGGCGGGTCGAAAAACTGTTTTTT

V gene: TRBV10-3
clone size: NA
D gene: NA
J gene: TRBJ1-1
CDR3 protein: CAISEVGGNTEAFF
CDR3 DNA: TGTGCCATCAGTGAGGTAGGAGGGAACACTGAAGCTTTCTTT

V gene: TRBV7-2
clone size: NA
D gene: NA
J gene: TRBJ1-5
CDR3 protein: CASSSPGGNQPQHF
CDR3 DNA: TGTGCCAGCAGCTCACCCGGGGGCAATCAGCCCCAGCATTTT

V gene: TRBV19
clone size: NA
D gene: TRBD1
J gene: TRBJ1-1
CDR3 protein: CASSYDRGRRNTEAFF
CDR3 DNA: TGTGCCAGTAGTTATGACAGGGGACGAAGGAACACTGAAGCTTTCTTT

V gene: TRBV6-5
clone size: NA
D gene: TRBD1
J gene: TRBJ2-1
CDR3 protein: CASSRDRADEQFF
CDR3 DNA: TGTGCCAGCAGCCGGGACAGGGCTGATGAGCAGTTCTTC

V gene: TRBV9
clone size: NA
D gene: TRBD1
J gene: TRBJ1-2
CDR3 protein: CASSAQQGAGGYGYTF
CDR3 DNA: TGTGCCAGCAGCGCGCAACAGGGGGCGGGAGGCTATGGCTACACCTTC

V gene: TRBV27
clone size: NA
D gene: TRBD1
J gene: TRBJ1-5
CDR3 protein: CASSNYGTGEQPQHF
CDR3 DNA: TGTGCCAGCAGTAATTACGGGACAGGGGAACAGCCCCAGCATTTT

V gene: TRBV19
clone size: NA
D gene: NA
J gene: TRBJ1-1
CDR3 protein: CASRPRRGMNTEAFF
CDR3 DNA: TGTGCCAGCCGACCCCGGCGGGGAATGAACACTGAAGCTTTCTTT

V gene: TRBV5-4
clone size: NA
D gene: NA
J gene: TRBJ1-6
CDR3 protein: CASSLTRGRASPLHF
CDR3 DNA: TGTGCCAGCAGCCTAACCAGGGGCAGGGCCTCACCCCTCCACTTT

V gene: TRBV25-1
clone size: NA
D gene: NA
J gene: TRBJ2-5
CDR3 protein: CASSEFGGGMETQYF
CDR3 DNA: TGTGCCAGCAGTGAATTTGGCGGAGGTATGGAGACCCAGTACTTC

V gene: TRBV3-1/TRBV3-2
clone size: NA
D gene: TRBD2
J gene: TRBJ2-3
CDR3 protein: CASSQDTSGPVTQYF
CDR3 DNA: TGTGCCAGCAGCCAAGATACTAGCGGCCCCGTTACGCAGTATTTT

V gene: TRBV12-5
clone size: NA
D gene: NA
J gene: TRBJ1-6
CDR3 protein: CASGLVGGRASYNSPLHF
CDR3 DNA: TGTGCTAGTGGTTTGGTAGGCGGCAGGGCCTCCTATAATTCACCCCTCCACTTT

V gene: TRBV5-1
clone size: NA
D gene: NA
J gene: TRBJ2-5
CDR3 protein: CASSPGLLPETQYF
CDR3 DNA: TGCGCCAGCAGTCCTGGACTACTCCCAGAGACCCAGTACTTC

V gene: TRBV24-1
clone size: NA
D gene: NA
J gene: TRBJ1-2
CDR3 protein: CATSEEGNYGYTF
CDR3 DNA: TGTGCCACCAGTGAGGAGGGGAACTATGGCTACACCTTC

V gene: TRBV27
clone size: NA
D gene: TRBD1
J gene: TRBJ2-7
CDR3 protein: CASSSRTGGQQYF
CDR3 DNA: TGTGCCAGCAGTTCCCGGACAGGGGGCCAGCAGTACTTC

V gene: TRBV7-9
clone size: NA
D gene: TRBD2
J gene: TRBJ2-2
CDR3 protein: CASSFFGRGNTGELFF
CDR3 DNA: TGTGCCAGCAGCTTCTTCGGGAGGGGTAACACCGGGGAGCTGTTTTTT

V gene: TRBV3-1/TRBV3-2
clone size: NA
D gene: NA
J gene: TRBJ2-1
CDR3 protein: CASSQDPGYNEQFF
CDR3 DNA: TGTGCCAGCAGCCAAGATCCAGGTTACAATGAGCAGTTCTTC

V gene: TRBV10-3
clone size: NA
D gene: TRBD2
J gene: TRBJ2-7
CDR3 protein: CALGREFSYEQYF
CDR3 DNA: TGTGCCCTCGGGCGGGAGTTTTCCTACGAGCAGTACTTC